The T cell receptor (beta chain) under discussion was sequenced for a study of breast tumors, draining lymph nodes, adjacent tissues. This clonotype was picked up many times. Antigen: not known. Germline V CDR1 and CDR2: SGHDN, FVKESK. Between the trimmed V and J ends, which lost 2 bases and 3 bases, there was a span of 9 bases. The CDR3 runs 14 residues. Study results and caveats: Tumor TCR diversity was below lymph nodes but above nontumor tissue. Compared with basal-like, luminal-like tumors shared significantly more repertoire with nontumor tissue. Findings are consistent with lymph node origin and intratumoral expansion of most tumor T cells. That most tumor T cells come from lymph nodes remained unproven.

TCRdb re-derived calls from the multiplex PCR reads in MiXCR, one entry per CDR3 protein. The sample lists fewer than 15,000 distinct CDR3 sequences; 50% to 60% were seen once. This clonotype was sampled from a female donor with breast cancer. Some clones in this sample may be carry-over from other donors' samples. The material sequenced was tumor-adjacent breast tissue. The chain employs TRBV14 and TRBJ2-3; the D gene is possibly TRBD2 (5 bases). In DNA form, the CDR3 reads TGTGCCAGCAGCCAATGGACTTTAACAGATACGCAGTATTTT. Amino acids: CASSQWTLTDTQYF.